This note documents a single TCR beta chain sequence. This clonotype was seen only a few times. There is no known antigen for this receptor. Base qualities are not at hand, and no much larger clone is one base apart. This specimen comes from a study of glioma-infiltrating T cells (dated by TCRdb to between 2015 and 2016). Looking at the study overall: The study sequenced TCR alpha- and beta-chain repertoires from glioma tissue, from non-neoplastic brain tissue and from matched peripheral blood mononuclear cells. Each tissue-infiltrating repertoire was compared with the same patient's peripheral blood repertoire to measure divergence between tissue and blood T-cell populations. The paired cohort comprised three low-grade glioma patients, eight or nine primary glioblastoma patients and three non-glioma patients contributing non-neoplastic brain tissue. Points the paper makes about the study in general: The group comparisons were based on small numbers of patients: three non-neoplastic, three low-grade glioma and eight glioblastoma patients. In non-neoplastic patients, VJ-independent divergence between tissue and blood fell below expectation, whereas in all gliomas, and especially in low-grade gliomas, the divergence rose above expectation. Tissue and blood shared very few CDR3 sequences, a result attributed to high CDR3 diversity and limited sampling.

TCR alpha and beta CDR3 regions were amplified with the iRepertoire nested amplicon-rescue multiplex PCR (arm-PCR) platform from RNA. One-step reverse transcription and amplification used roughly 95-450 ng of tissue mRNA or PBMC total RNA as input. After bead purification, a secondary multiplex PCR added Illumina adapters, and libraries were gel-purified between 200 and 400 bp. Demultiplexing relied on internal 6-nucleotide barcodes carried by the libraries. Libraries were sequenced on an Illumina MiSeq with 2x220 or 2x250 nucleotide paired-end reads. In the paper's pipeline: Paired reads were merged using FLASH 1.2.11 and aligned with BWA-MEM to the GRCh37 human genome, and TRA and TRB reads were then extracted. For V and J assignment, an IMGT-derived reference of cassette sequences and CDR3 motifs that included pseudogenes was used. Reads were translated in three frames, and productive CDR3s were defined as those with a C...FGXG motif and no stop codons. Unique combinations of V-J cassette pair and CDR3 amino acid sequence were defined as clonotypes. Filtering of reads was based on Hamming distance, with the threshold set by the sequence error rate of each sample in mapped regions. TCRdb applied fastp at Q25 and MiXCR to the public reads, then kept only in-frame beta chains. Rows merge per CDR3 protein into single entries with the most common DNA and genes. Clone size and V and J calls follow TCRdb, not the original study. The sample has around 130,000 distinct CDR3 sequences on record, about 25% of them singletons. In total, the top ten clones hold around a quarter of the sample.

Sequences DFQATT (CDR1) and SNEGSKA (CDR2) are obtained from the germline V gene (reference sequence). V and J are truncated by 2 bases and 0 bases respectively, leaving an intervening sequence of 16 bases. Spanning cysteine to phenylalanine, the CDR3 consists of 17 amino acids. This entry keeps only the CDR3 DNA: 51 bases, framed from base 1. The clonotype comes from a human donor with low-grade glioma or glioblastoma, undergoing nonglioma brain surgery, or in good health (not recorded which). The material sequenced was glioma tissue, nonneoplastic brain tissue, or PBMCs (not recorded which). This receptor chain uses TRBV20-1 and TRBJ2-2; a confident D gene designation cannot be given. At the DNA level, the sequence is TGCAGTGCTAGACCGCCCGGACGGTTCGCGAACACCGGGGAGCTGTTTTTT. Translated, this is CSARPPGRFANTGELFF.